The 27 T cell receptor beta chains reported below all come from one sample, sequenced in a study of blood T cells in healthy people across ages (dated by TCRdb to about 2015). Receptor libraries were prepared by 5' RACE. Sequenced on an Illumina HiSeq 2500. The second PCR ran for roughly 6 to 11 cycles and used a J-beta primer mix along with a sample-barcoded 5' primer. The public reads were run again by TCRdb, first through fastp at Q25 and then through MiXCR, and only productive beta chains were kept. Every distinct CDR3 protein forms one entry, paired with its most common genes and DNA. Across this sample there are some 760,000 distinct CDR3 sequences, with 25% seen only once. The ten most abundant clones make up approximately 4% of the sample. These data were likewise used in another study, on T cells of mothers and their children.

Material: blood. The receptors shown here come from a boy aged 5-17 years in good health.

This rearrangement joins TRBV11-3 to TRBJ2-1; D not resolved. V lost 0 bases and J lost 0, with 6 bases in between. The length of the CDR3 is 15 residues. Germline V gene sequence: CDR1 SGHNT, CDR2 YENEEA. DNA for the CDR3: TGTGCCAGCAGCTTAGAGGATAGCTCCTACAATGAGCAGTTCTTC. Encoded protein: CASSLEDSSYNEQFF.

The chain carries TRBV19 and TRBJ2-7, with 9 bases lining up with TRBD1. The CDR3 totals 14 residues. Germline CDR1 reads LNHDA; CDR2 reads SQIVND (reference sequence). Losses at the gene ends were 7 bases for V and 3 bases for J; bases not matched to a gene: 7. The CDR3 is CASTDGTGHYEQYF. CDR3 coding DNA: TGTGCCAGTACCGATGGGACAGGGCACTACGAGCAGTACTTC.

J is TRBJ2-7 and V is TRBV2; no definite D call. The germline V gene has CDR1 SNHLY and CDR2 FYNNEI. The CDR3 loop spans 15 amino acids. Trimming took off 6 bases at V and 2 bases at J, with 17 bases between the two ends. Here the CDR3 reads CASSQGADITYEQYF. In DNA, the CDR3 is TGTGCCAGCAGCCAAGGTGCGGATATTACCTACGAGCAGTACTTC. Looking up the rest from reference TRBV2 and TRBJ2-7 gives the full variable domain: EPEVTQTPSHQVTQMGQEVILRCVPISNHLYFYWYRQILGQKVEFLVSFYNNEISEKSEIFDDQFSVERPDGSNFTLKIRSTKLEDSAMYFCASSQGADITYEQYFGPGTRLTVT.

This clonotype was seen at least ten times. The DNA for the CDR3 is TGTGCCAGCAGCTTAGGGTCCCTAGGTATCCTACAAGAGACCCAGTACTTC. Translation: CASSLGSLGILQETQYF. The chain has TRBV7-9 and TRBJ2-5; D is ambiguous. The V gene lost 1 base and the J gene lost 2 bases, with 17 bases spanning the gap. The germline CDR1 and CDR2 sequences are SEHNR and FQNEAQ (reference sequence). CDR3 length: 17 amino acids. The full variable domain, completed using reference TRBV7-9 and TRBJ2-5, is DTGVSQNPRHKITKRGQNVTFRCDPISEHNRLYWYRQTLGQGPEFLTYFQNEAQLEKSRLLSDRFSAERPKGSFSTLEIQRTEQGDSAMYLCASSLGSLGILQETQYFGPGTRLLVL.

The CDR3 coding sequence is TGTGCCAGCAGCTTATTGGTGGGCACCGGGGAGCTGTTTTTT. This gives the protein CASSLLVGTGELFF. V and J are TRBV5-5 and TRBJ2-2, with unresolved D. Trimming took off 2 bases at V and 4 bases at J, with 9 bases between the two ends. Germline V gene lookup returns CDR1 SGHKS and CDR2 YYEKEE (reference sequence). This CDR3 is 14 amino acids long.

The V and J genes are TRBV12-3 or TRBV12-4 and TRBJ1-3; the D is unclear. This CDR3 is 14 amino acids long. The V end was cut by 5 bases, the J end by 2 bases, with 10 bases between. The CDR3 region has the DNA TGTGCCAGCAGTGAACCTCAAACTGGAAACACCATATATTTT. Its protein is CASSEPQTGNTIYF.

This clonotype appeared a few times. The chain combines TRBV18 with TRBJ2-1, with a tentative D call TRBD2 (5 bases). V gave up 1 base and J gave up 0 bases, with 13 bases separating them. This CDR3 is built from 17 residues. The germline V gene has CDR1 KGHSH and CDR2 LQKENI. Here the CDR3 DNA reads TGTGCCAGCTCACCACGGTCCGGGATATCCTCCTACAATGAGCAGTTCTTC. Its translation is CASSPRSGISSYNEQFF.

The chain combines TRBV15 with TRBJ1-5, with D perhaps matching TRBD1 (5 bases). Germline V CDR1 and CDR2: LNHNV, YYDKDF (reference sequence). The CDR3 totals 16 residues. The V end lost 3 bases, the J end lost 2 bases, and 14 bases lay between the germline ends. Here the CDR3 DNA reads TGTGCCACCAGCAGGGGCCTAGGGGAGGGCAATCAGCCCCAGCATTTT. Its protein is CATSRGLGEGNQPQHF.

This clonotype was seen a few times. The rearrangement joins TRBV29-1 to TRBJ2-1; D remains ambiguous. The J call may be wrong; the DNA end is better matched by TRBJ2-5. The CDR3 is 12 residues long. Germline-derived CDR1 and CDR2 are SQVTM and ANQGSEA. Here the CDR3 reads CSVLHLEETQYF. CDR3 coding DNA: TGCAGCGTTCTCCACCTCGAAGAGACCCAGTACTTC.

The table lists this clonotype with a few counts. The genes are TRBV29-1 and TRBJ1-1; D is uncertain. This CDR3 region has 13 residues. CDR1 is SQVTM and CDR2 is ANQGSEA in the germline V gene. V was trimmed by 3 bases and J by 1 base, leaving 9 bases between them. The DNA of the CDR3 is TGCAGCGTTGAGGGCCGGACGAACACTGAAGCTTTCTTT. Translation gives CSVEGRTNTEAFF.

The J gene is TRBJ2-2, the V gene TRBV29-1, with a tentative D call TRBD1 (6 bases). Germline CDR1 is SQVTM and CDR2 is ANQGSEA. This CDR3 region has 15 residues. V lost 2 bases to trimming and J lost 2 bases, with 12 bases between them. The CDR3 region is CSVESSRGNTGELFF. The CDR3 nucleotides read TGCAGCGTTGAATCGTCCAGGGGCAACACCGGGGAGCTGTTTTTT.

This clonotype was observed a few times. V usage is TRBV4-1 and J usage is TRBJ1-1, with 7 nucleotides matching TRBD1. V lost 0 bases to trimming and J lost 7 bases; unmatched junction nucleotides: 5. Germline CDR1 is MGHRA and CDR2 is YSYEKL. The CDR3 sequence is 14 residues long. The CDR3 is CASSQDRGYFEAFF. DNA of the CDR3: TGCGCCAGCAGCCAAGACAGGGGGTACTTTGAAGCTTTCTTT.

This clonotype was recorded a few times. The rearrangement uses TRBV12-3 or TRBV12-4 and TRBJ2-7; TRBD1 matches at 10 bases. The J segment lost 7 bases and the V segment lost 6 bases, leaving 9 bases of the junction unmatched. This CDR3 region has 14 residues. The chain's CDR3 is CASSIGDRGREQYF. In nucleotides, the CDR3 is TGTGCCAGCAGCATCGGGGACAGGGGACGTGAGCAGTACTTC.

This clonotype was seen a handful of times. The germline gene is not matched at one end of the junction; a read error may be the cause. The genes are TRBV5-1 and TRBJ2-5; no definite D call. Per germline, CDR1 SGHRS and CDR2 YFSETQ. This CDR3 has 15 residues. The CDR3 loop is CASSPIYSLQETQYF. In DNA form, the CDR3 reads TGTGCCAGCAGTCCTATATATTCCCTCCAAGAGACCCAGTACTTC.

This clonotype was counted a few times. This chain joins TRBV15 and TRBJ1-5; no reliable D call. The germline V gene has CDR1 LNHNV and CDR2 YYDKDF (reference sequence). The CDR3 has 14 residues. The V end was cut by 1 base, the J end by 3 bases, with 7 bases between. This chain's CDR3 is CATSRVGSNQPQHF. CDR3 DNA: TGTGCCACCAGCAGAGTGGGCTCCAATCAGCCCCAGCATTTT.

This clonotype was seen only a few times. V gene TRBV20-1 combines with J gene TRBJ2-4; 11 nucleotides line up with TRBD1. After removal of 6 bases from V and 2 bases from J, the junction contained 6 bases not matched to a gene. The CDR3 length is 15 residues. The V gene's germline CDR1 is DFQATT and CDR2 SNEGSKA (reference sequence). This CDR3 reads CSAGGQGVSKNIQYF. In nucleotides, the CDR3 is TGCAGTGCGGGGGGACAGGGGGTTTCCAAAAACATTCAGTACTTC.

This clonotype has more than one count but fewer than ten. J is TRBJ1-1 and V is TRBV4-1; 7 bases agree with TRBD1. The CDR3 contains 13 residues. Germline trimming cut 7 bases from V and 1 base from J; bases unmatched to any gene: 3. Germline V gene data show CDR1 as MGHRA and CDR2 as YSYEKL. CDR3 residues: CASTGQANTEAFF. DNA for the CDR3: TGCGCCAGCACCGGACAGGCGAACACTGAAGCTTTCTTT.

This clonotype was seen a handful of times. The gene calls are TRBV29-1 and TRBJ1-2, with D uncertain. CDR1 and CDR2 from the germline V gene are SQVTM and ANQGSEA. CDR3 length: 12 residues. Trimming shortened V by 0 bases and J by 8 bases, and 10 bases separated the two germline ends. CDR3: CSVEDRYSGYTF. The CDR3, as DNA: TGCAGCGTTGAAGATCGGTACTCCGGCTACACCTTC.

The sample holds a few counts of this clonotype. The J gene is TRBJ2-7, the V gene TRBV6-1; D may be TRBD2 (5 bases). CDR3 length equals 13 residues. V lost 7 bases and J lost 2, with 12 bases in between. CDR1 is MNHNS and CDR2 is SASEGT in the germline V gene. In DNA, the CDR3 is TGTGCCAGCACAGGACTGGCCGCCTACGAGCAGTACTTC. Translation gives CASTGLAAYEQYF.

Turning to this clonotype: The junction shows a germline mismatch at one end, possibly a read error. The chain has TRBV29-1 and TRBJ2-7; 9 nucleotides align to TRBD1. The germline CDR1 and CDR2 sequences are SQVTM and ANQGSEA. The CDR3 length is 12 residues. CDR3: CSVGTGRHEQYF. The DNA of the CDR3 is TGCAGCGTCGGGACAGGGAGGCACGAACAGTACTTC.

This clonotype was found a few times. The chain carries TRBV7-9 and TRBJ2-2, with D unclear. V gave up 3 bases and J gave up 6 bases, with 8 bases separating them. This CDR3 is 13 amino acids long. Germline-derived CDR1 and CDR2 are SEHNR and FQNEAQ (reference sequence). The CDR3 here is CASSFLGAGELFF. In nucleotides, the CDR3 is TGTGCCAGCAGCTTCCTCGGAGCCGGGGAGCTGTTTTTT. The full variable domain, with the rest looked up from reference TRBV7-9 and TRBJ2-2, is DTGVSQNPRHKITKRGQNVTFRCDPISEHNRLYWYRQTLGQGPEFLTYFQNEAQLEKSRLLSDRFSAERPKGSFSTLEIQRTEQGDSAMYLCASSFLGAGELFFGEGSRLTVL.

V is TRBV12-3 or TRBV12-4 and J is TRBJ1-4; possibly TRBD1 for D (5 bases). This CDR3 has 13 residues. V was cut by 3 bases and J by 8 bases, with 10 bases left in between. CDR3 sequence (DNA): TGTGCCAGCAGTTTCGGGACGGCCGAAAAACTGTTTTTT. This encodes CASSFGTAEKLFF.

The rearrangement links TRBV27 to TRBJ1-2; D remains unclear. Germline-derived CDR1 and CDR2 are MNHEY and SMNVEV (reference sequence). The CDR3 is 12 residues long. V dropped 6 bases and J dropped 6 bases, with 11 bases sitting between them. CDR3 nucleotide sequence: TGTGCCAGCAGCCCAGAAGGCCATGGCTACACCTTC. It encodes CASSPEGHGYTF.

V and J are TRBV7-9 and TRBJ2-5, with TRBD2 identical over 10 bases. This CDR3 region has 16 residues. Germline V CDR1 and CDR2: SEHNR, FQNEAQ (reference sequence). Germline trimming cut 1 base from V and 5 bases from J; bases unmatched to any gene: 7. The CDR3 spells CASSLVLAGMWETQYF. CDR3 bases: TGTGCCAGCAGCTTAGTACTAGCGGGGATGTGGGAGACCCAGTACTTC. Based on the CDR3 plus reference TRBV7-9 and TRBJ2-5, the full variable domain is DTGVSQNPRHKITKRGQNVTFRCDPISEHNRLYWYRQTLGQGPEFLTYFQNEAQLEKSRLLSDRFSAERPKGSFSTLEIQRTEQGDSAMYLCASSLVLAGMWETQYFGPGTRLLVL.

The chain carries TRBV2 and TRBJ2-5; possibly TRBD1 for D (5 bases). The J call may be incorrect, as the DNA end agrees better with TRBJ2-7. The CDR3 runs to 15 residues. Germline loops: CDR1 SNHLY, CDR2 FYNNEI. The CDR3 DNA is TGTGCCAGCAGTGAGGCCCCTCAAGGGGCTTCCGAGCAGTACTTC. Its translation: CASSEAPQGASEQYF.

The V gene is TRBV25-1, the J gene TRBJ2-5; 10 bases align to TRBD2. TRBJ2-7 matches the DNA end more closely, so the J call is doubtful. The CDR3 loop spans 15 amino acids. Germline V gene sequence: CDR1 MGHDK, CDR2 SYGVNS. This chain's CDR3 is CASSDLAGVPYEQYF. CDR3 nucleotides: TGTGCCAGCAGTGATCTAGCGGGAGTTCCCTACGAGCAGTACTTC.

This clonotype was detected a few times. A much larger clone differs from this one at a single base, so this may be a read error. This chain links TRBV4-3 with TRBJ2-7; TRBD2 matches at 7 bases. Germline V lookup: CDR1 LGHNA, CDR2 YSLEER. CDR3 size: 14 residues. The CDR3 DNA is TGCGCCCGATTAGGAGCGGGGCCTTCCTGCGAGCAGTACTTC. Its translation is CARLGAGPSCEQYF.